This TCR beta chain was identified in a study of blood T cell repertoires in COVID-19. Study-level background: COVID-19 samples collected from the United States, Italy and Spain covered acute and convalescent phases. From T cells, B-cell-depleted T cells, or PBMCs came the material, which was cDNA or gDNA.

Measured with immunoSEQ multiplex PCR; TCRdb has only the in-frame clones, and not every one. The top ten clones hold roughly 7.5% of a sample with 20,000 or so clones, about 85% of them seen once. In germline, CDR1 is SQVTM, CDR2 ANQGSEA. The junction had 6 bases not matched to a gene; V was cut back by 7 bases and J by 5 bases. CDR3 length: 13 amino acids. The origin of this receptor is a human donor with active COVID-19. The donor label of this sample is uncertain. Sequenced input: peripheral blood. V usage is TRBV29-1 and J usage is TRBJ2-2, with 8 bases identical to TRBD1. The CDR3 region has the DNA TGCAGCGCCGGACAGGGAGATACCGGGGAGCTGTTTTTT. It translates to CSAGQGDTGELFF.